This passage covers 27 T cell receptor beta chains from one sample sequenced in a study of blood T cell repertoires in COVID-19. Using immunoSEQ multiplex PCR, the repertoire was profiled, and TCRdb retains in-frame clones only, with some absent. The sample has some 200,000 clones; about 86% are singletons. Sequencing used peripheral blood. These receptors were obtained from a woman aged 80 or over in a cohort sampled during active or convalescent COVID-19.

The J gene is TRBJ2-1, the V gene TRBV18, with TRBD1 as a possible D gene (5 bases). Trimming left V 5 bases short and J 0 bases short, with 11 bases between. The CDR3 extends over 15 amino acids. Germline assignment: CDR1 KGHSH and CDR2 LQKENI. CDR3 amino acids: CASSAQGNSYNEQFF. The CDR3 bases are TGTGCCAGCTCAGCTCAGGGTAACTCCTACAATGAGCAGTTCTTC.

The chain is built from TRBV7-2 and TRBJ1-1, with D possibly matching TRBD1 (6 bases). The V and J ends lost 2 bases and 1 base respectively, with 8 bases between them. Looked up from germline, CDR1 is SGHTA and CDR2 is FQGNSA. There are 14 residues in the CDR3. CDR3 protein: CASSLLDRNTEAFF. The CDR3 region has the DNA TGTGCCAGCAGCTTACTGGACAGGAACACTGAAGCTTTCTTT.

The chain carries TRBV9 and TRBJ1-6, with 8 bases identical to TRBD1. The germline gives CDR1 SGDLS, CDR2 YYNGEE. CDR3 size: 15 residues. V shed 1 base, J shed 7 bases, and the junction held 4 bases outside the gene matches. CDR3 protein: CASSVRAGGNSPLHF. CDR3 DNA sequence: TGTGCCAGCAGCGTAAGGGCAGGGGGCAATTCACCCCTCCACTTT.

In this sample, this clone turned up once. The chain employs TRBV10-3 and TRBJ2-1, with 12 positions matching TRBD2. The ends lost 10 bases at V and 4 bases at J; junction bases unmatched: 11. This CDR3 has 16 amino acids. The germline V gene encodes CDR1 ENHRY and CDR2 SYGVKD. CDR3 region: CATYKELAGGYNEQFF. In DNA, the CDR3 is TGTGCCACCTACAAGGAACTAGCGGGAGGTTACAATGAGCAGTTCTTC.

The rearrangement uses TRBV3-1 (or the pseudogene TRBV3-2) and TRBJ2-3; D possibly corresponds to TRBD2 (6 bases). Germline-derived CDR1 and CDR2 are LGHDT and YNNKEL (reference sequence). The CDR3 is 12 amino acids. V lost 5 bases and J 14 bases, leaving 17 bases between the germline ends. The CDR3 here is CASSAGTGVPYF. The DNA for the CDR3 is TGTGCCAGCAGCGCGGGGACGGGGGTTCCGTATTTT.

The gene calls are TRBV7-6 and TRBJ1-1; D gene ambiguous. V lost 1 base and J lost 1, with 10 bases in between. The CDR3 is made up of 15 amino acids. CDR1 is SGHVS, CDR2 FNYEAQ, per germline. CDR3 protein: CASSLGHAANTEAFF. The CDR3 bases are TGTGCCAGCAGCTTAGGACACGCCGCGAACACTGAAGCTTTCTTT.

V gene TRBV5-1 combines with J gene TRBJ1-4; the match to TRBD1 covers 8 bases. Germline V gene sequence: CDR1 SGHRS, CDR2 YFSETQ. J gave up 8 bases and V 3 bases, and 9 bases lay outside the gene matches. The CDR3 sequence is 15 residues long. The CDR3: CASSWGGQVNEKLFF. The CDR3 nucleotides are TGCGCCAGCAGCTGGGGGGGACAGGTGAACGAAAAACTGTTTTTT.

This clone was picked up one time. The J gene is TRBJ2-1, the V gene TRBV7-9; D ambiguous. The ends were cut back, 7 bases at V and 5 bases at J, with 9 bases in the middle. The CDR3 is 12 residues long. CDR1 and CDR2 (germline): SEHNR, FQNEAQ (reference sequence). CDR3 sequence (DNA): TGTGCCAGCAAAGGCGGAAACAATGAGCAGTTCTTC. This sequence encodes CASKGGNNEQFF. Combining the CDR3 with reference TRBV7-9 and TRBJ2-1 gives the whole variable domain DTGVSQNPRHKITKRGQNVTFRCDPISEHNRLYWYRQTLGQGPEFLTYFQNEAQLEKSRLLSDRFSAERPKGSFSTLEIQRTEQGDSAMYLCASKGGNNEQFFGPGTRLTVL.

The V and J genes are TRBV5-4 and TRBJ2-1, with 9 bases that match TRBD2. Germline V gives CDR1 SGHNT, CDR2 YYREEE (reference sequence). The CDR3 covers 14 residues. Losses at the gene ends were 4 bases for V and 7 bases for J; bases not matched to a gene: 6. The CDR3 bases are TGTGCCAGCAGCCCCCAGCGGGGGGCGAATGAGCAGTTCTTC. This translates into CASSPQRGANEQFF.

This chain joins TRBV6-2 or TRBV6-3 and TRBJ1-6, with 9 bases that match TRBD1. J was trimmed by 8 bases and V by 6 bases; bases with no gene match: 11. Germline V gene data show CDR1 as MNHEY and CDR2 as SVGEGT. The CDR3 runs to 16 residues. CDR3 bases: TGTGCCAGCAGCTCCGGGACAGGGTCGAGGGATTCACCCCTCCACTTT. Protein sequence: CASSSGTGSRDSPLHF.

The genes are TRBV27 and TRBJ2-7, with 10 bases identical to TRBD1. Looked up from germline, CDR1 is MNHEY and CDR2 is SMNVEV (reference sequence). The V segment lost 3 bases and the J segment 4 bases; nucleotides outside the gene matches: 15. The CDR3 has 18 amino acids. CDR3 nucleotide sequence: TGTGCCAGCAGTTTTGTCGGACAGGGGGAAATCGGCCCTTACGAGCAGTACTTC. Protein sequence: CASSFVGQGEIGPYEQYF.

This chain uses TRBV6-4 with TRBJ2-5; tentatively, D is TRBD2 (6 bases). Per the germline V gene, CDR1 is MRHNA and CDR2 is SNTAGT. V lost 3 bases and J lost 5, with 16 bases in between. The length of the CDR3 is 15 residues. CDR3 sequence reads: CASSDGGADSETQYF. The CDR3 DNA reads TGTGCCAGCAGTGATGGCGGGGCAGACAGTGAGACCCAGTACTTC.

This rearrangement joins TRBV10-3 to TRBJ2-1; 8 bases are shared with TRBD2. The J segment lost 8 bases and the V segment lost 6 bases, leaving 6 bases of the junction unmatched. Germline V gives CDR1 ENHRY, CDR2 SYGVKD. The length of the CDR3 is 13 residues. Written as DNA, the CDR3 is TGTGCCATCAGCGGGGCGGGAGGCCATGAGCAGTTCTTC. Protein sequence: CAISGAGGHEQFF.

This chain joins TRBV5-6 and TRBJ1-5; D is unresolved. CDR3 length: 15 residues. Germline-derived CDR1 and CDR2 are SGHDT and YYEEEE. Trimming shortened V by 1 base and J by 0 bases, and 8 bases separated the two germline ends. CDR3 in DNA: TGTGCCAGCAGCTTGTTTATCGGTAGCAATCAGCCCCAGCATTTT. Translation: CASSLFIGSNQPQHF.

The chain has TRBV6-6 and TRBJ1-6, with TRBD1 matching 8 bases. Per germline, CDR1 MNHNY and CDR2 SVGAGI (reference sequence). The CDR3 runs 16 residues. J lost 8 bases, V lost 4 bases, and 10 bases had no gene match. The CDR3 loop reads CASSFGGGTGYSPLHF. CDR3 DNA: TGTGCCAGCAGTTTTGGGGGGGGGACAGGTTATTCACCCCTCCACTTT.

The chain links TRBV28 to TRBJ1-6, with a tentative D call TRBD1 (6 bases). The ends were cut back, 7 bases at V and 7 bases at J, with 8 bases in the middle. The CDR3 contains 12 residues. CDR1 is MDHEN and CDR2 is SYDVKM in the germline V gene. This CDR3 is CASTGVNSPLHF. The CDR3 DNA reads TGTGCCAGCACAGGGGTGAATTCACCCCTCCACTTT.

This chain uses TRBV9 with TRBJ1-2; 9 nucleotides match TRBD1. V lost 4 bases and J lost 3; bases outside the gene matches: 4. Germline V lookup: CDR1 SGDLS, CDR2 YYNGEE. The CDR3 runs 14 residues. The DNA for the CDR3 is TGTGCCAGCAGCATGACAGGGGGAGACTATGGCTACACCTTC. This sequence encodes CASSMTGGDYGYTF.

There are a few counts of this clone. This chain links TRBV6-6 with TRBJ1-2, with a possible D match to TRBD1 (5 bases). Germline V gene data show CDR1 as MNHNY and CDR2 as SVGAGI (reference sequence). The V end lost 5 bases, the J end lost 2 bases, and 15 bases lay between the germline ends. CDR3 size: 15 residues. DNA for the CDR3: TGTGCCAGCAGTCCCGACAGTCCCTTGAACTATGGCTACACCTTC. This gives the protein CASSPDSPLNYGYTF.

The chain combines TRBV7-9 with TRBJ1-4; 7 positions match TRBD1. The J segment lost 8 bases and the V segment lost 4 bases, leaving 7 bases of the junction unmatched. Germline loops: CDR1 SEHNR, CDR2 FQNEAQ (reference sequence). This CDR3 is 14 amino acids long. The CDR3 nucleotides are TGTGCCAGCAGCTCACAGGGGTGGGCGGAAAAACTGTTTTTT. Protein sequence: CASSSQGWAEKLFF.

The chain carries TRBV7-2 and TRBJ2-2; 11 bases agree with TRBD2. Germline V CDR1 and CDR2: SGHTA, FQGNSA. V shed 1 base and J 4 bases; nucleotides not matched to a gene: 2. This CDR3 has 16 amino acids. The CDR3 DNA sequence: TGTGCCAGCAGCTTAGGTAGCGGGGGGGCCACCGGGGAGCTGTTTTTT. Its protein product is CASSLGSGGATGELFF.

The chain uses TRBV4-3 and TRBJ1-4; the D gene is possibly TRBD1 (5 bases). CDR1 and CDR2 from the germline V gene are LGHNA and YSLEER. This CDR3 has 17 amino acids. V shed 0 bases and J shed 4 bases, with 15 bases lying between them. The CDR3 loop reads CASSQELKGVGNEKLFF. CDR3 nucleotide sequence: TGCGCCAGCAGCCAAGAATTGAAAGGGGTGGGTAATGAAAAACTGTTTTTT.

V usage is TRBV19 and J usage is TRBJ2-2; 7 nucleotides align to TRBD2. This CDR3 contains 16 residues. The V gene's germline CDR1 is LNHDA and CDR2 SQIVND (reference sequence). Unmatched junction bases numbered 11, after V lost 6 bases and J lost 4 bases. As DNA, the CDR3 is TGTGCCAGTAGGGGCCTGGTGGGAGGGGTCACCGGGGAGCTGTTTTTT. Translation: CASRGLVGGVTGELFF. Combining the CDR3 with reference TRBV19 and TRBJ2-2 gives the whole variable domain DGGITQSPKYLFRKEGQNVTLSCEQNLNHDAMYWYRQDPGQGLRLIYYSQIVNDFQKGDIAEGYSVSREKKESFPLTVTSAQKNPTAFYLCASRGLVGGVTGELFFGEGSRLTVL.

This rearrangement joins TRBV14 to TRBJ1-2; D is perhaps TRBD1 (5 bases). The V and J ends lost 0 bases and 4 bases respectively, with 6 bases between them. Per the germline V gene, CDR1 is SGHDN and CDR2 is FVKESK. This CDR3 has 13 residues. The CDR3 loop reads CASSQEQVYGYTF. The CDR3 DNA reads TGTGCCAGCAGCCAAGAACAGGTCTATGGCTACACCTTC.

The rearrangement joins TRBV7-2 to TRBJ1-2, with TRBD1 identical over 8 bases. Germline-derived CDR1 and CDR2 are SGHTA and FQGNSA. The CDR3 loop spans 15 amino acids. The V and J ends lost 5 bases and 1 base, in that order; junction bases with no gene match: 6. The CDR3 spells CASSPDRGRNYGYTF. DNA for the CDR3: TGTGCCAGCAGCCCAGACAGGGGCCGTAACTATGGCTACACCTTC.

The chain is built from TRBV11-2 and TRBJ1-1; the D gene is possibly TRBD1 (6 bases). The CDR3 runs to 15 residues. With 5 bases removed from V and 1 base from J, the gap between germline ends came to 14 bases. Germline CDR1 is SGHAT and CDR2 is FQNNGV. For the CDR3, the DNA is TGTGCCAGCAGCCAGACACTACAGGGGAACACTGAAGCTTTCTTT. This gives the protein CASSQTLQGNTEAFF.

The genes are TRBV5-1 and TRBJ2-4, with TRBD2 identical over 13 bases. The CDR3 totals 17 residues. Germline CDR1 reads SGHRS; CDR2 reads YFSETQ. Trimming at V came to 0 bases and at J to 7 bases, leaving 7 bases not matched to a gene. DNA of the CDR3: TGCGCCAGCAGCTTGGCAACTAGCGGGGGGGTTAAGAACATTCAGTACTTC. It codes for CASSLATSGGVKNIQYF.

The chain is built from TRBV27 and TRBJ1-1; D unclear. The CDR3 has 16 amino acids. The V gene's germline CDR1 is MNHEY and CDR2 SMNVEV (reference sequence). V lost 2 bases and J lost 2, with 15 bases in between. CDR3 in amino acids: CASSLGYRYRNTEAFF. The CDR3 DNA is TGTGCCAGCAGTTTAGGTTACCGCTACAGAAACACTGAAGCTTTCTTT.